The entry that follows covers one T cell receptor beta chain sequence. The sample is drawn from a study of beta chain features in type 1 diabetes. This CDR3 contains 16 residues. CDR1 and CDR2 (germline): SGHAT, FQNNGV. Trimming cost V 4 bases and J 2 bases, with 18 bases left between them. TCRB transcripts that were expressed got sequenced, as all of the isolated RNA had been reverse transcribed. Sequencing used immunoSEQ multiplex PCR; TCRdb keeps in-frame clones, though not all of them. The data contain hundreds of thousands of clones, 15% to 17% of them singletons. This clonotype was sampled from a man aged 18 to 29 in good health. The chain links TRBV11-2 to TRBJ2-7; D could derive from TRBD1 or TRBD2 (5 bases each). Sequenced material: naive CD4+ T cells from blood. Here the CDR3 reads CASSSIARDGPYEQYF. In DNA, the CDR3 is TGTGCCAGCAGCTCAATAGCTCGGGACGGTCCCTACGAGCAGTACTTC.